These 12 T cell receptor beta chains were all obtained from the same sample, sequenced in a study of blood T cell repertoires in COVID-19. This table comes from immunoSEQ multiplex PCR, and its TCRdb copy is limited to in-frame clones, with some not included. Of 350,000 to 450,000 clones listed, around 85% are singletons. The specimen was peripheral blood. These receptors came from a woman aged 18-30 years with acute or convalescent COVID-19.

The J gene is TRBJ1-4, the V gene TRBV3-1 (or the pseudogene TRBV3-2); TRBD1 might be the D (6 bases). Trimming shortened V by 0 bases and J by 8 bases, and 31 bases separated the two germline ends. Germline loops: CDR1 LGHDT, CDR2 YNNKEL (reference sequence). The CDR3 covers 21 residues. CDR3 loop: CASSQDLLLAVVASTGEKLFF. The CDR3 bases are TGTGCCAGCAGCCAAGATCTGCTATTGGCGGTGGTGGCCAGTACAGGGGAAAAACTGTTTTTT.

V is TRBV5-1 and J is TRBJ2-1; 12 bases line up with TRBD2. The CDR3 consists of 18 residues. Losses at the gene ends were 0 bases for V and 8 bases for J; bases not matched to a gene: 12. Germline V gene data show CDR1 as SGHRS and CDR2 as YFSETQ. The CDR3 sequence is CASSLAPSGGAVQDEQFF. In nucleotides, the CDR3 is TGCGCCAGCAGCTTGGCCCCTAGCGGGGGGGCCGTTCAGGATGAGCAGTTCTTC. Combining the CDR3 with reference TRBV5-1 and TRBJ2-1 gives the whole variable domain KAGVTQTPRYLIKTRGQQVTLSCSPISGHRSVSWYQQTPGQGLQFLFEYFSETQRNKGNFPGRFSGRQFSNSRSEMNVSTLELGDSALYLCASSLAPSGGAVQDEQFFGPGTRLTVL.

The chain carries TRBV4-1 and TRBJ1-4; D unresolved. Trimming left V 0 bases short and J 8 bases short, with 7 bases between. Germline V gene sequence: CDR1 MGHRA, CDR2 YSYEKL. This CDR3 spans 13 amino acids. As DNA, the CDR3 is TGCGCCAGCAGCCAAGACCCCGGGGAAAAACTGTTTTTT. This codes for CASSQDPGEKLFF.

V usage is TRBV6-5 and J usage is TRBJ2-2; D is uncertain. Trimming removed 2 bases at V and 6 bases at J, with 7 bases between. CDR3 length: 13 amino acids. Germline CDR1 MNHEY, CDR2 SVGAGI. The CDR3, as DNA: TGTGCCAGCAGTTACCCTGGGCCCGGGGAGCTGTTTTTT. It encodes CASSYPGPGELFF.

This chain connects TRBV15 to TRBJ2-3, with D tentatively TRBD2 (6 bases). Trimming stripped 3 bases from V and 3 bases from J, with 13 bases between. This CDR3 has 15 residues. From germline, CDR1 is LNHNV and CDR2 YYDKDF (reference sequence). CDR3 sequence (DNA): TGTGCCACCAGCAGCCCCGATGGGAGGACAGATACGCAGTATTTT. This gives the protein CATSSPDGRTDTQYF.

The V gene is TRBV9, the J gene TRBJ1-1, with TRBD1 matching 8 bases. From germline, CDR1 is SGDLS and CDR2 YYNGEE. There are 15 residues in the CDR3. The trim removed 2 bases at V and 0 bases at J, leaving 3 bases unmatched. The CDR3 DNA sequence: TGTGCCAGCAGCGTTCGGACAGGGCTGAACACTGAAGCTTTCTTT. This gives the protein CASSVRTGLNTEAFF.

The chain carries TRBV7-9 and TRBJ1-5; D perhaps matches TRBD1 (5 bases). Deletions cut 5 bases from V and 2 bases from J, with 13 bases between. The CDR3 runs to 15 residues. Per germline, CDR1 SEHNR and CDR2 FQNEAQ (reference sequence). CDR3 in amino acids: CASSAQGGGNQPQHF. For the CDR3, the DNA is TGTGCCAGCAGCGCTCAGGGTGGAGGCAATCAGCCCCAGCATTTT.

This chain links TRBV6-2 or TRBV6-3 with TRBJ1-1, with D perhaps TRBD1 (6 bases). Germline V lookup: CDR1 MNHEY, CDR2 SVGEGT. V was cut by 0 bases and J by 5 bases, with 16 bases left in between. The CDR3 runs 16 residues. The CDR3 region is CASSYSIGGWSTEAFF. The CDR3 nucleotides read TGTGCCAGCAGTTACTCGATAGGGGGATGGTCGACTGAAGCTTTCTTT.

A single count supports this clone. This chain uses TRBV2 with TRBJ1-1; TRBD1 matches at 7 bases. V lost 4 bases to trimming and J lost 1 base; unmatched junction nucleotides: 12. The CDR3 totals 17 residues. Germline V gene sequence: CDR1 SNHLY, CDR2 FYNNEI. CDR3 protein: CASSGGRQGSWNTEAFF. The CDR3 DNA is TGTGCCAGCAGTGGGGGTAGACAGGGAAGTTGGAACACTGAAGCTTTCTTT.

The rearrangement uses TRBV5-1 and TRBJ2-1; D is unresolved. Germline CDR1 reads SGHRS; CDR2 reads YFSETQ. CDR3 length: 13 amino acids. V was clipped by 1 base and J by 9 bases, with 11 bases between them. DNA of the CDR3: TGCGCCAGCAGCTTGTTGCAGGAAACTGAGCAGTTCTTC. Protein: CASSLLQETEQFF.

This rearrangement joins TRBV19 to TRBJ1-1, with D possibly TRBD1 on 6 matching bases. CDR3 length: 14 amino acids. Looked up from germline, CDR1 is LNHDA and CDR2 is SQIVND (reference sequence). DNA of the CDR3: TGTGCAACTAATTGGCCAGGGGCCGAAACTGAAGCTTTCTTT. This encodes CATNWPGAETEAFF.

The chain joins TRBV9 to TRBJ1-6, with a possible D match to TRBD1 (5 bases). CDR1 and CDR2 (germline): SGDLS, YYNGEE. V gave up 7 bases and J gave up 10 bases, with 12 bases separating them. The CDR3 totals 12 residues. The CDR3 sequence is CASGTAGSPLHF. The CDR3 DNA follows: TGTGCCAGCGGGACTGCCGGCTCACCCCTCCACTTT.